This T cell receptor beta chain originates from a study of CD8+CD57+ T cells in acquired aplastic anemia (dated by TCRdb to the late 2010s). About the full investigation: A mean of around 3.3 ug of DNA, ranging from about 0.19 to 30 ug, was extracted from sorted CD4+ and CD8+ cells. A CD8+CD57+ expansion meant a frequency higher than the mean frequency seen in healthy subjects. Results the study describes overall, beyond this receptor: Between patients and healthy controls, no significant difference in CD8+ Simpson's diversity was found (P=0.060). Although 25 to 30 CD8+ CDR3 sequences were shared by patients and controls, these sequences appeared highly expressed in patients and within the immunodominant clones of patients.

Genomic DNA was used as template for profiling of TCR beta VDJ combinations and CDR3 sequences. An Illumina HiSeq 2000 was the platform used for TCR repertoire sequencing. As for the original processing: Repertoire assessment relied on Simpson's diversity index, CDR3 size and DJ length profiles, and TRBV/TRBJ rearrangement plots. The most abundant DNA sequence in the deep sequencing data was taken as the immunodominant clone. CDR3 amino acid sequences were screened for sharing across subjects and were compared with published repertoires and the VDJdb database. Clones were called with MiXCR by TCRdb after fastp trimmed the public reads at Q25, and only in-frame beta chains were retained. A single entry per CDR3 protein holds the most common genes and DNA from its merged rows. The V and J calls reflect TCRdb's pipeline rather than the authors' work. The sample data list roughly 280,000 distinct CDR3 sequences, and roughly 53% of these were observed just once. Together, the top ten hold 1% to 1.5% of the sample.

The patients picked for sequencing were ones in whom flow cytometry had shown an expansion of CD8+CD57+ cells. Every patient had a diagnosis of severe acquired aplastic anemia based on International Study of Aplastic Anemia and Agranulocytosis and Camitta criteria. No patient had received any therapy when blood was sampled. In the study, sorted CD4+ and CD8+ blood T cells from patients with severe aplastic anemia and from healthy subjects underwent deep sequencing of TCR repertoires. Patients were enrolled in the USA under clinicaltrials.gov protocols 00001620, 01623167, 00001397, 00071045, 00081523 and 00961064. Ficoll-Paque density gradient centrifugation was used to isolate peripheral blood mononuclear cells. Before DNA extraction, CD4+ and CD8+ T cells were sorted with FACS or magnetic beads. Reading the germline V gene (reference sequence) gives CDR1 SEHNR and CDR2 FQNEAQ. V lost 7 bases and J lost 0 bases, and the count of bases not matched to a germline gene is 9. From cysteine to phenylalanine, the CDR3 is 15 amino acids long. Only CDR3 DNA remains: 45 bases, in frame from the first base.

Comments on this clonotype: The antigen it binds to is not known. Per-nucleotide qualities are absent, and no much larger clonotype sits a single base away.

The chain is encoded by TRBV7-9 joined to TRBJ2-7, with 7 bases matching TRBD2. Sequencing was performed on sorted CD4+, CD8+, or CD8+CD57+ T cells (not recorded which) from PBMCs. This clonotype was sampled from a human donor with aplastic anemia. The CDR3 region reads CASTEASGNSYEQYF. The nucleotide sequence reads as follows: TGTGCCAGCACTGAAGCTAGCGGAAACTCCTACGAGCAGTACTTC.